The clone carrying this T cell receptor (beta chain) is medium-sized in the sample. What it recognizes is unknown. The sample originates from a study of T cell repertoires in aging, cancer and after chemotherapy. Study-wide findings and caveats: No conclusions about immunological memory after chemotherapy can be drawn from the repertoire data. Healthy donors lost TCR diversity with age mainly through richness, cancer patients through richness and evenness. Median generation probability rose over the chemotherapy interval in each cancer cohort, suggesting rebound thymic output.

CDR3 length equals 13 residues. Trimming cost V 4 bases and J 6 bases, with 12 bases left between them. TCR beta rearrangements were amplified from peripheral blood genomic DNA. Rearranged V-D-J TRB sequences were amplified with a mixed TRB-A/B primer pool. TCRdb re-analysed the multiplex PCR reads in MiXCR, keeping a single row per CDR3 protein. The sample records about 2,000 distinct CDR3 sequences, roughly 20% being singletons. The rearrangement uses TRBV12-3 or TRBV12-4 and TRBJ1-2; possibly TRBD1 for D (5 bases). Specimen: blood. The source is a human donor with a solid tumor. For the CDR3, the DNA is TGTGCCAGCAGTTCGCAGGGAGGCCATGGCTACACCTTC. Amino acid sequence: CASSSQGGHGYTF.